A selection of T cell receptor beta chains follows, all from one sample in a study of blood T cell repertoires in COVID-19. Some clones are missing from TCRdb's copy, which holds only in-frame ones; the method was immunoSEQ multiplex PCR. The sample has 200,000 to 250,000 clones, around 87% seen once. Sequences were obtained from peripheral blood. These receptors came from a woman between 45 and 60 years old with COVID-19, enrolled during active disease. The conserved cysteine and the conserved F or W are not part of the CDR3 here. The size entry is marked missing in some rows and otherwise reads once, few, many or a size class.

J: TRBJ2-3
V: TRBV6-6
size: -
CDR3: ASGAGPTSSTDTQY

J: TRBJ1-1
V: TRBV4-1
size: -
CDR3: ASSQRGFEAF

J: TRBJ2-6
V: TRBV19
size: once
CDR3: ASSFRDRGQGANVLT

J: TRBJ2-1
V: TRBV11-2
size: -
CDR3: ASSSREDGYNEQF

J: TRBJ2-3
V: TRBV15
size: -
CDR3: ATSSHIQVGTQY

J: TRBJ2-3
V: TRBV18
size: -
CDR3: ASSPQIRGGTDTQY

J: TRBJ2-2
V: TRBV5-1
size: -
CDR3: ASSLVSTGELF

J: TRBJ2-1
V: TRBV6-4
size: medium-sized
CDR3: ASGRGAYNEQF

J: TRBJ2-2
V: TRBV19
size: -
CDR3: ASRAGGGNTGELF

J: TRBJ2-5
V: TRBV11-3
size: -
CDR3: ASSSPLGGGAGETQY

J: TRBJ1-2
V: TRBV14
size: -
CDR3: ASSQVQGYGYT

J: TRBJ2-7
V: TRBV11-3
size: -
CDR3: ASSLGGTREQY

J: TRBJ2-7
V: TRBV5-6
size: -
CDR3: ASSLSQGVLYEQY

J: TRBJ2-1
V: TRBV29-1
size: -
CDR3: SVDGREISSYNEQF

J: TRBJ2-3
V: TRBV11-2
size: -
CDR3: ASSLFGTSGGTDTQY

J: TRBJ2-3
V: TRBV7-2
size: -
CDR3: ASSLTSGGADTQY

J: TRBJ1-4
V: TRBV9
size: -
CDR3: ASSGTGTANEKLF

J: TRBJ1-2
V: TRBV10-3
size: -
CDR3: AIREVDRVNGYT

J: TRBJ2-7
V: TRBV4-2
size: few
CDR3: ASSQEVLLYEQY

J: TRBJ2-5
V: TRBV28
size: -
CDR3: ASSLSRGGRETQY

J: TRBJ2-3
V: TRBV30
size: -
CDR3: ALKRGGTTDTQY

J: TRBJ1-6
V: TRBV2
size: -
CDR3: ASSLQGYNSPLH

J: TRBJ1-6
V: TRBV4-1
size: -
CDR3: ASSQELGGALH

J: TRBJ1-1
V: TRBV5-5
size: -
CDR3: ASSLQLGGVTNTEAF

J: TRBJ2-1
V: TRBV7-9
size: -
CDR3: ASSLGWTGGNEQF

J: TRBJ1-2
V: TRBV19
size: -
CDR3: ASSPGTGGSYGYT

J: TRBJ2-2
V: TRBV10-3
size: -
CDR3: ASGTSGTGELF

J: TRBJ2-4
V: TRBV5-8
size: -
CDR3: ASSLVQVGNIQY

J: TRBJ1-5
V: TRBV6-1
size: -
CDR3: ASSDTGSWGNQPQH

J: TRBJ1-2
V: TRBV15
size: -
CDR3: ATSNPEGQIKRGYT

J: TRBJ1-6
V: TRBV27
size: -
CDR3: ASSFSGLRNLLH

J: TRBJ1-2
V: TRBV7-3
size: -
CDR3: ASSRDRGGGYT

J: TRBJ2-1
V: TRBV5-4
size: -
CDR3: ASSSLAGGRYNEQF

J: TRBJ1-2
V: TRBV20-1
size: -
CDR3: SASGTGTGGYT

J: TRBJ1-2
V: TRBV7-8
size: -
CDR3: ASSFDRAGGYT

J: TRBJ1-2
V: TRBV25-1
size: -
CDR3: ASSPTHNRGNYGYT

J: TRBJ2-2
V: TRBV11-3
size: -
CDR3: ASSLRAGGPGTGELF

J: TRBJ1-6
V: TRBV6-6
size: -
CDR3: ASRPPQGQTNSPLH

J: TRBJ2-7
V: TRBV9
size: -
CDR3: ASSPAGGNYEQY

J: TRBJ2-7
V: TRBV7-9
size: -
CDR3: ASSLLQGEQY

J: TRBJ2-7
V: TRBV2
size: -
CDR3: ASRDLTGAYEQY

J: TRBJ1-5
V: TRBV19
size: -
CDR3: ASSMFRDSNQPQH

J: TRBJ2-1
V: TRBV19
size: -
CDR3: ASGLVGNEQF